Listed below are T cell receptor beta chains from one sample, sequenced in a study of Ad26.COV2.S vaccination and SARS-CoV-2 variants. Assay: immunoSEQ multiplex PCR; the TCRdb copy retains only in-frame clones and omits some. This sample yields about 350,000 clones, of which about 89% are seen a single time; 5% belongs to the top ten. Here the sequenced sample was peripheral blood, taken in a trial of Ad26.COV2.S vaccine versus placebo. Source of these receptors: a person aged 18-60 years who received the Ad26.COV2.S COVID-19 vaccine or a placebo. The CDR3 runs from the conserved cysteine through the conserved F or W. Each record gives: clone size, CDR3 length, V gene, D gene, J gene, CDR3 DNA, CDR3 protein. The D gene is left open where the match is weak. Where a row states a size, it is once, few, many or the class of an expanded clone; other rows omit it.

abundance: -; len: 18; v_gene: TRBV11-2; d_gene: TRBD1; j_gene: TRBJ1-3; CDR3nt: TGTGCCAGCAGCTTTTGGAGCGGGACAGGGTCTGTTGGAAACACCATATATTTT; CDR3aa: CASSFWSGTGSVGNTIYF
abundance: -; len: 13; v_gene: TRBV29-1; d_gene: -; j_gene: TRBJ1-2; CDR3nt: TGCAGCGTTGAGACCGGGGCTAACTATGGCTACACCTTC; CDR3aa: CSVETGANYGYTF
abundance: -; len: 16; v_gene: TRBV28; d_gene: TRBD1; j_gene: TRBJ2-1; CDR3nt: TGTGCCAGCACCCCGGCAGGGGACAGGGGGCAACATGAGCAGTTCTTC; CDR3aa: CASTPAGDRGQHEQFF
abundance: -; len: 14; v_gene: TRBV6-5; d_gene: TRBD1; j_gene: TRBJ1-6; CDR3nt: TGTGCCAGCAGTTTAGACAGGGGGCACTCACCCCTCCACTTT; CDR3aa: CASSLDRGHSPLHF
abundance: -; len: 13; v_gene: TRBV19; d_gene: -; j_gene: TRBJ2-7; CDR3nt: TGTGCCAGTAGTATGGCAGGTTCCTACGAGCAGTACTTC; CDR3aa: CASSMAGSYEQYF
abundance: few; len: 15; v_gene: TRBV6-5; d_gene: -; j_gene: TRBJ1-6; CDR3nt: TGTGCCAGCAGTTATGGCAGGGGAGGGAATTCACCCCTCCACTTT; CDR3aa: CASSYGRGGNSPLHF
abundance: -; len: 14; v_gene: TRBV28; d_gene: TRBD1; j_gene: TRBJ2-3; CDR3nt: TGTGCCAGCAGACTGGGACAGGGTACAGATACGCAGTATTTT; CDR3aa: CASRLGQGTDTQYF
abundance: -; len: 16; v_gene: TRBV15; d_gene: -; j_gene: TRBJ1-1; CDR3nt: TGTGCCACCAGCAGAGATTGGGGAGCTTACAGGGAGGAGGCTTTCTTT; CDR3aa: CATSRDWGAYREEAFF
abundance: -; len: 15; v_gene: TRBV4-1; d_gene: -; j_gene: TRBJ2-7; CDR3nt: TGCGCCAGCAGCCAAGTTGGCAGGGTGATGCACGAGCAGTACTTC; CDR3aa: CASSQVGRVMHEQYF
abundance: -; len: 17; v_gene: TRBV11-2; d_gene: -; j_gene: TRBJ1-6; CDR3nt: TGTGCCAGCAGCCGCTCCGGGACCCATCTCCTGAATTCACCCCTCCACTTT; CDR3aa: CASSRSGTHLLNSPLHF
abundance: -; len: 18; v_gene: TRBV9; d_gene: TRBD1; j_gene: TRBJ2-5; CDR3nt: TGTGCCAGCAGCGTAGGCCAGAGTTGGCAGGGGGTTGAAGAGACCCAGTACTTC; CDR3aa: CASSVGQSWQGVEETQYF
abundance: -; len: 15; v_gene: TRBV30; d_gene: TRBD2; j_gene: TRBJ2-3; CDR3nt: TGTGCCTGGAGTGCGTCAAGCGGGAGTACAGATACGCAGTATTTT; CDR3aa: CAWSASSGSTDTQYF
abundance: -; len: 17; v_gene: TRBV7-6; d_gene: TRBD1; j_gene: TRBJ1-1; CDR3nt: TGTGCCAGCAGCTTATATCCCCGGACAGGTATGAACACTGAAGCTTTCTTT; CDR3aa: CASSLYPRTGMNTEAFF
abundance: -; len: 14; v_gene: TRBV5-1; d_gene: -; j_gene: TRBJ1-6; CDR3nt: TGCGCCAGCAGCTTGGAAGTCGATATCTCACCCCTCCACTTT; CDR3aa: CASSLEVDISPLHF
abundance: -; len: 16; v_gene: TRBV30; d_gene: -; j_gene: TRBJ2-6; CDR3nt: TGTGCCTGGAGTATAAAAACAGGGAGTGGGGCCAACGTCCTGACTTTC; CDR3aa: CAWSIKTGSGANVLTF
abundance: -; len: 12; v_gene: TRBV19; d_gene: -; j_gene: TRBJ2-3; CDR3nt: TGTGCCAGTAGCGGGAGAGGGGGTACGCAGTATTTT; CDR3aa: CASSGRGGTQYF
abundance: -; len: 13; v_gene: TRBV5-4; d_gene: -; j_gene: TRBJ2-7; CDR3nt: TGTGCCAGCAGCTTCGGTTGGGGAGGCGAGCAGTACTTC; CDR3aa: CASSFGWGGEQYF
abundance: once; len: 14; v_gene: TRBV11-1; d_gene: -; j_gene: TRBJ1-3; CDR3nt: TGTGCCAGCTCCGAAGGGACAAAAGGAAACACCATATATTTT; CDR3aa: CASSEGTKGNTIYF
abundance: -; len: 15; v_gene: TRBV28; d_gene: -; j_gene: TRBJ2-7; CDR3nt: TGTGCCAGCAGTCCCTTGACAGGAAACTCCTACGAGCAGTACTTC; CDR3aa: CASSPLTGNSYEQYF
abundance: -; len: 15; v_gene: TRBV25-1; d_gene: TRBD1; j_gene: TRBJ1-4; CDR3nt: TGTGCCAGCAGTGCCTACACAGGGGGCGATGAAAAACTGTTTTTT; CDR3aa: CASSAYTGGDEKLFF
abundance: -; len: 16; v_gene: TRBV15; d_gene: TRBD2; j_gene: TRBJ2-1; CDR3nt: TGTGCCACCAGCAGTCCCCTAGCGGAATTCAACAATGAGCAGTTCTTC; CDR3aa: CATSSPLAEFNNEQFF
abundance: -; len: 11; v_gene: TRBV28; d_gene: -; j_gene: TRBJ2-5; CDR3nt: TGTGCCAGCACCTCGGTAGAGACCCAGTACTTC; CDR3aa: CASTSVETQYF
abundance: few; len: 15; v_gene: TRBV9; d_gene: -; j_gene: TRBJ1-1; CDR3nt: TGTGCCAGCAGCCCACAGGGCCGGGGGGACACTGAAGCTTTCTTT; CDR3aa: CASSPQGRGDTEAFF
abundance: -; len: 20; v_gene: TRBV9; d_gene: TRBD1; j_gene: TRBJ2-2; CDR3nt: TGTGCCAGCAGCGTACATGCGGGGACAGGGTCGGTGTCGCCCACCGGGGAGCTGTTTTTT; CDR3aa: CASSVHAGTGSVSPTGELFF
abundance: once; len: 14; v_gene: TRBV7-2; d_gene: -; j_gene: TRBJ2-7; CDR3nt: TGTGCCAGCAGCTCAGCAGCGGGCTCCTACGAGCAGTACTTC; CDR3aa: CASSSAAGSYEQYF
abundance: once; len: 15; v_gene: TRBV3-1/TRBV3-2; d_gene: TRBD1; j_gene: TRBJ1-5; CDR3nt: TGTGCCAGCAGCCAAACAGGGGCTGGCAATCAGCCCCAGCATTTT; CDR3aa: CASSQTGAGNQPQHF
abundance: -; len: 11; v_gene: TRBV6-6; d_gene: -; j_gene: TRBJ1-2; CDR3nt: TGTGCCAGCAGTGAGGGTTATGGCTACACCTTC; CDR3aa: CASSEGYGYTF
abundance: -; len: 15; v_gene: TRBV27; d_gene: -; j_gene: TRBJ2-3; CDR3nt: TGTGCCAGCAGTTTATTAGGCGAATACACAGATACGCAGTATTTT; CDR3aa: CASSLLGEYTDTQYF
abundance: -; len: 14; v_gene: TRBV2; d_gene: -; j_gene: TRBJ2-2; CDR3nt: TGTGCCAGCAGTGAATCGGCGAACACCGGGGAGCTGTTTTTT; CDR3aa: CASSESANTGELFF
abundance: -; len: 14; v_gene: TRBV6-2/TRBV6-3; d_gene: TRBD1; j_gene: TRBJ2-1; CDR3nt: TGTGCCAGCAGCATCCTGGACAGGGCTGATGAGCAGTTCTTC; CDR3aa: CASSILDRADEQFF
abundance: -; len: 12; v_gene: TRBV5-8; d_gene: -; j_gene: TRBJ2-3; CDR3nt: TGTGCCAGCAGCTTTGAACGAGATACGCAGTATTTT; CDR3aa: CASSFERDTQYF
abundance: -; len: 14; v_gene: TRBV14; d_gene: -; j_gene: TRBJ2-1; CDR3nt: TGTGCCAGCAGCCCTTGGGACAACTACAATGAGCAGTTCTTC; CDR3aa: CASSPWDNYNEQFF
abundance: once; len: 17; v_gene: TRBV2; d_gene: -; j_gene: TRBJ1-4; CDR3nt: TGTGCCAGCAGTGAGGGGATAACAAAGAAATTGTATGAAAAACTGTTTTTT; CDR3aa: CASSEGITKKLYEKLFF
abundance: -; len: 14; v_gene: TRBV2; d_gene: TRBD1; j_gene: TRBJ1-2; CDR3nt: TGTGCCAGCAGTCAGGGACAGGGGGCCTATGGCTACACCTTC; CDR3aa: CASSQGQGAYGYTF
abundance: -; len: 13; v_gene: TRBV30; d_gene: -; j_gene: TRBJ2-5; CDR3nt: TGTGCCTGGAGTCACTGGAATCAAGAGACCCAGTACTTC; CDR3aa: CAWSHWNQETQYF
abundance: -; len: 15; v_gene: TRBV6-5; d_gene: TRBD1; j_gene: TRBJ2-5; CDR3nt: TGTGCCAGCAGTCCGGGACAGGGCGCGGGGGAGACCCAGTACTTC; CDR3aa: CASSPGQGAGETQYF
abundance: -; len: 16; v_gene: TRBV7-8; d_gene: -; j_gene: TRBJ2-3; CDR3nt: TGTGCCAGCAGCTTAGCGGGGGAGCAGGTCCCAGATACGCAGTATTTT; CDR3aa: CASSLAGEQVPDTQYF
abundance: few; len: 17; v_gene: TRBV6-4; d_gene: -; j_gene: TRBJ1-5; CDR3nt: TGTGCCAGCAGTGACCCAGCCGCAGGGTCGAGGGTTCAGCCCCAGCATTTT; CDR3aa: CASSDPAAGSRVQPQHF
abundance: -; len: 13; v_gene: TRBV2; d_gene: TRBD2; j_gene: TRBJ2-1; CDR3nt: TGTGCCACCGCGGGAGTGGGTTCGTATGAGCAGTTCTTC; CDR3aa: CATAGVGSYEQFF
abundance: once; len: 14; v_gene: TRBV20-1; d_gene: -; j_gene: TRBJ1-5; CDR3nt: TGCAGTGCTAGTTTTTCAGGGTATAATCAGCCCCAGCATTTT; CDR3aa: CSASFSGYNQPQHF
abundance: few; len: 15; v_gene: TRBV5-4; d_gene: -; j_gene: TRBJ1-6; CDR3nt: TGTGCCAGCAGCTTGGCCACAGGGAGCAATTCACCCCTCCACTTT; CDR3aa: CASSLATGSNSPLHF
abundance: -; len: 13; v_gene: TRBV5-1; d_gene: TRBD2; j_gene: TRBJ2-4; CDR3nt: TGCGCCAGTTCAACAGCGGGAGTGGGGTTTCAGTACTTC; CDR3aa: CASSTAGVGFQYF
abundance: few; len: 13; v_gene: TRBV7-3; d_gene: -; j_gene: TRBJ2-7; CDR3nt: TGTGCCAGCAGCTTACCACCGATCTACGAGCAGTACTTC; CDR3aa: CASSLPPIYEQYF
abundance: -; len: 12; v_gene: TRBV5-1; d_gene: -; j_gene: TRBJ2-1; CDR3nt: TGCGCCAGCAGCTTCAACGCCTATGAGCAGTTCTTC; CDR3aa: CASSFNAYEQFF
abundance: -; len: 16; v_gene: TRBV19; d_gene: -; j_gene: TRBJ2-6; CDR3nt: TGTGCCAGTAGTATAGGTTCAGCCTCTGGGGCCAACGTCCTGACTTTC; CDR3aa: CASSIGSASGANVLTF
abundance: few; len: 13; v_gene: TRBV10-2; d_gene: TRBD1; j_gene: TRBJ2-3; CDR3nt: TGCGCCAGCAGTAGGACAGGGTTGGATACGCAGTATTTT; CDR3aa: CASSRTGLDTQYF
abundance: -; len: 15; v_gene: TRBV7-2; d_gene: -; j_gene: TRBJ1-1; CDR3nt: TGTGCCAGCAGCTTAGTCTCCGGGAGGGACACTGAAGCTTTCTTT; CDR3aa: CASSLVSGRDTEAFF